A single TCR beta chain is shown here with its context. The antigen is unknown. This sample stems from a study of cytomegalovirus exposure and HLA in healthy donors. Study findings and constraints: Most TCR beta V segments were productive about 87% or about 30% of the time in an earlier analysis. V- and J-gene trimming in TCR beta was tied to a missense DCLRE1C variant by an analysis performed later.

This PCR relied on a set of 60 Vbeta primers and 13 Jbeta primers. The method was immunoSEQ multiplex PCR; TCRdb's version includes in-frame clones alone and lacks a portion of them. The sample gives about 300,000 clones, 86% of which show up once; roughly 4% is in the top ten. The CDR3 covers 12 residues. Per the germline V gene, CDR1 is SGHTA and CDR2 is FQGNSA. Trimming at V came to 3 bases and at J to 13 bases, leaving 6 bases not matched to a gene. The sequence was collected from a man aged 40-55 years in good health and CMV-seropositive. This rearrangement joins TRBV7-2 to TRBJ2-3, with TRBD2 matching 8 bases. Sequenced sample: PBMCs. The chain's CDR3 is CASSFVGREEYF. CDR3 coding DNA: TGTGCCAGCAGCTTCGTCGGGCGGGAGGAGTATTTT. Complete variable domain (other parts from reference TRBV7-2 and TRBJ2-3): GAGVSQSPSNKVTEKGKDVELRCDPISGHTALYWYRQSLGQGLEFLIYFQGNSAPDKSGLPSDRFSAERTGGSVSTLTIQRTQQEDSAVYLCASSFVGREEYFGPGTRLTVL.